Sequencing of this T cell receptor (beta chain) was carried out in a study of regulatory T cells in long-lasting Graves disease. In building TCR beta libraries, iRepertoire HTBI primers were used together with Arm-PCR of CDR3 regions. One entry per CDR3 protein results from TCRdb running MiXCR on the multiplex PCR reads. The repertoire has a few hundred thousand distinct CDR3 sequences, around 20% of them found once; the top ten carry about a quarter. Time point noted: persistent/refractory GD, antithyroid drugs over 5 years with positive TRAb. The TCR library was prepared using RNA isolated from PBMCs. Criteria from the American Thyroid Association guidelines were applied to diagnose Graves' disease. The ends were cut back, 9 bases at V and 4 bases at J, with 17 bases in the middle. Germline V gene sequence: CDR1 KGHDR, CDR2 SFDVKD. This CDR3 region has 14 residues.

The chain employs TRBV24-1 and TRBJ2-5, with D possibly matching TRBD2 (6 bases). The sample in question was peripheral blood mononuclear cells (PBMCs), obtained when the disease was refractory, from a patient treated with antithyroid drugs. The sequence derives from a female donor with Graves disease. In nucleotides, the CDR3 is TGTGCCACCGCTGCCGGGGGAGTAGGAGAGACCCAGTACTTC. Amino acid sequence: CATAAGGVGETQYF.